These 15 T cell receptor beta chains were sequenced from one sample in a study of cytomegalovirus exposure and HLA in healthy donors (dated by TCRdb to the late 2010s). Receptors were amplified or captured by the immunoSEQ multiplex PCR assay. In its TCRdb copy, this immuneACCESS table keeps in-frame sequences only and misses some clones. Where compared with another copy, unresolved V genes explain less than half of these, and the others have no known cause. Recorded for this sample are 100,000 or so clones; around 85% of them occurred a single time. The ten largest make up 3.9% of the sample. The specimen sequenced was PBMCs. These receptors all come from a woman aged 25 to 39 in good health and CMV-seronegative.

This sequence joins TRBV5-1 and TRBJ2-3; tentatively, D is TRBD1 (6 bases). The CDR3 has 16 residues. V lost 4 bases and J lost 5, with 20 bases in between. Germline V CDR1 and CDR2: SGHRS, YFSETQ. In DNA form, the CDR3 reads TGCGCCAGCAGCCACAGGGACGCCGGATTAATAGATACGCAGTATTTT. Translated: CASSHRDAGLIDTQYF.

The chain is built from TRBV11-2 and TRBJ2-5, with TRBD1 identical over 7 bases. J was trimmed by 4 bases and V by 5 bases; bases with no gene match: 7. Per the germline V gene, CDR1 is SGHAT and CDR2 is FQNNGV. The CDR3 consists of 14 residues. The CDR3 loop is CASSIQSGGETQYF. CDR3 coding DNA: TGTGCCAGCAGCATACAGTCAGGGGGAGAGACCCAGTACTTC.

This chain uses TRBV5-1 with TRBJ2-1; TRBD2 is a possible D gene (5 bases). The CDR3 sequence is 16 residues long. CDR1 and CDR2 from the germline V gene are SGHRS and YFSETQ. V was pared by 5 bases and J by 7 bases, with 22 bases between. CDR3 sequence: CASSLPPRMGSNEQFF. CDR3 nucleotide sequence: TGCGCCAGCAGTCTCCCCCCCCGGATGGGGAGTAATGAGCAGTTCTTC.

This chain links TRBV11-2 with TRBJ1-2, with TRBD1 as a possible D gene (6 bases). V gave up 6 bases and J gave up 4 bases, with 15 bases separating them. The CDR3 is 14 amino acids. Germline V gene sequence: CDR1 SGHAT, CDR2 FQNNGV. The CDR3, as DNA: TGTGCCAGCAGTTTAAACAGGGCCTCCTATGGCTACACCTTC. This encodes CASSLNRASYGYTF.

The CDR3 protein is CASSLAWGGGEKLFF. The CDR3, as DNA: TGTGCCAGCAGCTTAGCGTGGGGCGGGGGTGAAAAACTGTTTTTT. This chain connects TRBV7-6 to TRBJ1-4, with D tentatively TRBD1 (5 bases). CDR3 length: 15 amino acids. From germline, CDR1 is SGHVS and CDR2 FNYEAQ. Trimming took off 0 bases at V and 7 bases at J, with 12 bases between the two ends.

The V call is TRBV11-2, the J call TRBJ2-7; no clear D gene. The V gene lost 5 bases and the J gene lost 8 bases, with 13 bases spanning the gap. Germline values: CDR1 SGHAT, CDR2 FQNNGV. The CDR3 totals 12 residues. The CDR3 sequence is CASSPEVAQQYF. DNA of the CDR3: TGTGCCAGCAGCCCAGAGGTAGCCCAGCAGTACTTC.

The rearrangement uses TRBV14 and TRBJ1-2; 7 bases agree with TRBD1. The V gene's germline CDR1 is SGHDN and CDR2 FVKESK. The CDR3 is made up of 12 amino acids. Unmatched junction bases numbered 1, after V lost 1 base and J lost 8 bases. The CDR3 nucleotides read TGTGCCAGCAGCCAAGTAGGGGGCGGCTACACCTTC. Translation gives CASSQVGGGYTF.

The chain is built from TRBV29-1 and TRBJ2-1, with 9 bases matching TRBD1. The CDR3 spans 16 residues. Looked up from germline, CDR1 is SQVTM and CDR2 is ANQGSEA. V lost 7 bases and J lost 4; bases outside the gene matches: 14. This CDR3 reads CSAPGQGRFGYNEQFF. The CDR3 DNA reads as TGCAGCGCCCCGGGACAGGGACGATTCGGGTACAATGAGCAGTTCTTC.

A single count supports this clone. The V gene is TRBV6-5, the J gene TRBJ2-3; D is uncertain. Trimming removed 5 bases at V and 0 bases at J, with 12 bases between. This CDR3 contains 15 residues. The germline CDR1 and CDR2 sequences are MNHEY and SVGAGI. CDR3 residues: CASSSAKASTDTQYF. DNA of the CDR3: TGTGCCAGCAGTAGCGCCAAGGCGAGCACAGATACGCAGTATTTT.

The CDR3 DNA follows: TGCGCCAGCAGGGGGGACAGTATGACTGAGCAGTTCTTC. Its protein product is CASRGDSMTEQFF. The V gene is TRBV5-1, the J gene TRBJ2-1, with 7 bases that match TRBD1. This CDR3 is built from 13 residues. Germline V gene data show CDR1 as SGHRS and CDR2 as YFSETQ. With V trimmed by 5 bases and J by 9 bases, 8 bases remained unmatched.

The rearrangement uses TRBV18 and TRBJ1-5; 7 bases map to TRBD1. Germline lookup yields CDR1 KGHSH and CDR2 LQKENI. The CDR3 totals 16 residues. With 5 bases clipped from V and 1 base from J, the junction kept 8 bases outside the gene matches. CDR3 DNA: TGTGCCAGCTCAACCTTCAGGGGGTCGAGCAATCAGCCCCAGCATTTT. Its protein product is CASSTFRGSSNQPQHF. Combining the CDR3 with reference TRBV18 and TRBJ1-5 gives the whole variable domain NAGVMQNPRHLVRRRGQEARLRCSPMKGHSHVYWYRQLPEEGLKFMVYLQKENIIDESGMPKERFSAEFPKEGPSILRIQQVVRGDSAAYFCASSTFRGSSNQPQHFGDGTRLSIL.

CDR3 nucleotides: TGTGCCATCAGTGGCCGAGCGGGCAATGAGCAGTTCTTC. Residues: CAISGRAGNEQFF. The chain is built from TRBV10-3 and TRBJ2-1; maybe TRBD2 (6 bases). This CDR3 spans 13 amino acids. Germline V gives CDR1 ENHRY, CDR2 SYGVKD. With 4 bases removed from V and 6 bases from J, the gap between germline ends came to 10 bases.

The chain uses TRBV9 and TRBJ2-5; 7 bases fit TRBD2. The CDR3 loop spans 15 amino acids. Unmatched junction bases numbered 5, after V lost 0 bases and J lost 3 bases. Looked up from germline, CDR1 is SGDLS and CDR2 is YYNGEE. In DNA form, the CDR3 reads TGTGCCAGCAGCGTAGTGGCTGCGGGAGAAGAGACCCAGTACTTC. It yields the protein CASSVVAAGEETQYF.

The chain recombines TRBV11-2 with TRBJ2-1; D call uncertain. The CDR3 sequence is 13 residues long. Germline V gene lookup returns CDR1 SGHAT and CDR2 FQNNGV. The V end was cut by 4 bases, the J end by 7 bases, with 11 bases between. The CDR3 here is CASSSPPPNEQFF. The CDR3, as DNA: TGTGCCAGCAGCTCCCCCCCTCCGAATGAGCAGTTCTTC.

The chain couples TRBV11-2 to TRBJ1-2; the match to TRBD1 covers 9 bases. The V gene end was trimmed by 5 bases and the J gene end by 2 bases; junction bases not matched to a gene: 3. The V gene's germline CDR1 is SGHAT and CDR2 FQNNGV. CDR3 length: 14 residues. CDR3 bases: TGTGCCAGCAGCCCGGACAGGGGAAACTATGGCTACACCTTC. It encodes CASSPDRGNYGYTF.